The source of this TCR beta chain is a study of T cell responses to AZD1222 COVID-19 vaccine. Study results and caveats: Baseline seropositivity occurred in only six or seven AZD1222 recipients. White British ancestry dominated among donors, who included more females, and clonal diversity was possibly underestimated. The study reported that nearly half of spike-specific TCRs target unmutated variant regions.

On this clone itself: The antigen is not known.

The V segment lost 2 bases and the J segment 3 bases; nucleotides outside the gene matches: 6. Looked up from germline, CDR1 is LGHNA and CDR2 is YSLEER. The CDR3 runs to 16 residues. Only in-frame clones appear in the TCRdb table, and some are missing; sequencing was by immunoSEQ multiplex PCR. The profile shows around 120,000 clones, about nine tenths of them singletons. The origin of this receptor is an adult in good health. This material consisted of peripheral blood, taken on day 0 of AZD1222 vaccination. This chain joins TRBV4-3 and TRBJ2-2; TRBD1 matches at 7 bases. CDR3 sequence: CASSQFGDRDTGELFF. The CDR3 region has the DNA TGCGCCAGCAGCCAATTTGGGGACAGAGACACCGGGGAGCTGTTTTTT.